The T cell receptor (beta chain) under discussion was sequenced for a study of memory CD4+ T cells and cytomegalovirus serostatus (dated by TCRdb to about 2019). Background on the whole study: The cohort comprised about 35 healthy Belgian adults, 9 CMV seropositive and some 24 CMV seronegative. To replicate a published TCR-based CMV serostatus classifier, the study sequenced CD4+ memory TCRbeta repertoires from a Belgian cohort whose cytomegalovirus serostatus was known. Broader findings and caveats from the paper: The results were read as suggesting that the CMV-associated TCR signature is, for the most part, present in the CD4+ memory repertoire. Only CD4+CD45RO+ memory cells were sequenced, in contrast to the original study, in which naive and memory CD4+ and CD8+ populations were covered. For CMV serostatus prediction, a median bootstrapped AUC of 0.95 was reached with the original framework, and a median bootstrapped AUC of around 0.89 was reached with a US-trained random forest. On the Belgian cohort, the classifier based on the original framework reached a median bootstrapped AUC of roughly 0.94, with a 95% CI of 0.76-1.00. Of about 180 previously reported CMV-associated TCRbeta sequences, approximately 70 appeared in the CD4+ memory repertoires, each in one to five individuals.

The CDR3 holds 12 amino acids from the cysteine to the phenylalanine. This entry keeps only the CDR3 DNA: 36 bases, framed from base 1. The junction shows trimming of 5 bases on V and 8 bases on J, plus 12 bases between the germline ends. CDR1 and CDR2, per the germline V gene, are SGHTA and FQGTGA. The Quick-DNA Microprep Kit was used to extract genomic DNA from the sorted cells. Amplification of TCRbeta DNA was done with the immunoSEQ hsTCRbeta kit, following the protocol from the manufacturer. TCRbeta libraries were sequenced on an Illumina MiSeq instrument. On the study's bioinformatics: Once out-of-frame sequences had been removed, 2,204,828 distinct TCRbeta sequences were left, which works out to an average of approximately 61,000 per individual. Each individual was scored according to the count of some 160 previously reported CMV-associated TCRbeta sequences and the total productive distinct TCRbeta count. A beta-binomial model was reimplemented in Python, and scikit-learn random forests with default parameters were trained on data from the US cohort. Classifier performance on the Belgian cohort was summarized as median AUC with percentile confidence intervals over 10,000 bootstrap iterations. The source is immuneACCESS, and TCRdb retained only in-frame sequences with V and J called. Part of the clones is not carried over; for the studies checked, unresolved V genes explain less than half of this, and the remainder is unexplained. Clone size and V and J calls were adopted from that table, with D and trimming inferred from the DNA. This sample has about 53,000 clones in its table, and around 80% of those were observed once. The ten top clones hold approximately 0.99% of the sample.

Single viable CD3+CD4+CD8-CD45RO+ cells were sorted as memory CD4+ T cells on a FACSAria II. CMV serostatus was determined with a Roche Elecsys assay detecting serum IgG against CMV pp150, pp28, p38 and p52. After the samples were thawed, total CD4+ T cells were enriched through positive selection using CD4 magnetic microbeads. The samples came from a different study that was designed specifically to examine the CD4+ T cell memory repertoire. Peripheral blood mononuclear cells were isolated and cryopreserved according to standard operating procedures, and serum was kept at -80 degrees C. The staining relied on CD3-PerCP (BW264/56), CD4-APC (RPA-T4), CD45RO-PE (UCHT1) and CD8-Pacific Orange (3B5) antibodies, and Sytox blue was used to exclude non-viable cells. To note about this clone: The antigen it recognizes is unknown. Base-call qualities are not available, and no considerably larger clone is one nucleotide away.

The sequencing input was memory CD4+ T cells from blood. Recombination connected TRBV7-3 to TRBJ1-1; a tentative D match to TRBD1 spans 6 bases. This clonotype originated in an adult in good health and CMV-seronegative. The CDR3 region: CASSPSGQEAFF. In nucleotides, the sequence is TGTGCCAGCAGCCCATCCGGACAGGAAGCTTTCTTT.